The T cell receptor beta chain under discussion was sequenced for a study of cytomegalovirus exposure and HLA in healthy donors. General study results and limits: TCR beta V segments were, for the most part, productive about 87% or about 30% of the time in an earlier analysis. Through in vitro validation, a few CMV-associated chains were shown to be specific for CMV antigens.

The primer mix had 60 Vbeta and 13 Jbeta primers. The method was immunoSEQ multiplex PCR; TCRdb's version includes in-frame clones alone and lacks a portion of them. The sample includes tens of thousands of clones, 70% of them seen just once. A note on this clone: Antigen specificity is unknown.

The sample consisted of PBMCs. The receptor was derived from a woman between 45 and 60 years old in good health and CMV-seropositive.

The CDR3: CASSPPRREEQYF. CDR3 nucleotide sequence: TGTGCCAGCAGCCCGCCGAGGCGGGAAGAGCAGTACTTC. This chain links TRBV9 with TRBJ2-7; tentative D call: TRBD2 (6 bases). Germline loops: CDR1 SGDLS, CDR2 YYNGEE. The CDR3 runs to 13 residues. Trimming stripped 4 bases from V and 7 bases from J, with 15 bases between.